Listed here is a single T cell receptor beta chain. The sample originates from a study of T cell changes during pregnancy in multiple sclerosis. From germline, CDR1 is SNHLY and CDR2 FYNNEI. Germline trimming cut 3 bases from V and 7 bases from J; bases unmatched to any gene: 9. The CDR3 extends over 15 amino acids. The protocol was immunoSEQ multiplex PCR, while the TCRdb copy is restricted to in-frame clones and leaves out a portion. Of over 45,000 clones in the sample, under 95% were seen once. The chain links TRBV2 to TRBJ2-1, with TRBD2 matching 7 bases. The clonotype comes from a female donor with multiple sclerosis, enrolled in a pregnancy study. The material was CD4+ T cells from peripheral blood mononuclear cells, obtained in the second trimester of pregnancy. The CDR3 nucleotides are TGTGCCAGCAGTGAGGGGCTAGCGGACGGTAATGAGCAGTTCTTC. This translates into CASSEGLADGNEQFF.